This TCR beta chain is drawn from a study of neurological immune-mediated disorders. General study findings and limits: Phylogenetic grouping assigned the repertoires of 18 of 34 multiple sclerosis patients to a single related-CDR3 cluster, representing a possible signature.

This clonotype was seen ten or more times. Antigen specificity is unknown. By 5'RACE with 10-nucleotide random UMIs, the cDNA was made. TCRdb re-analysed the 5' RACE reads in MiXCR, keeping a single row per CDR3 protein. The sample lists about 65,000 distinct CDR3 sequences, approximately 3.7% seen once, with around 2.6% in the top ten. The CDR3 runs 15 residues. The germline CDR1 and CDR2 sequences are LNHNV and YYDKDF (reference sequence). Trimming stripped 5 bases from V and 4 bases from J, with 17 bases between. The sample was PBMCs. The TCR originated in a man in his fifties or sixties with multiple sclerosis. V is TRBV15 and J is TRBJ1-1; maybe TRBD1 (5 bases). As DNA, the CDR3 is TGTGCCACCAGCGGGGACCGGGCTGTGGCCACTGAAGCTTTCTTT. Its translation: CATSGDRAVATEAFF.